A selection of T cell receptor beta chains follows, all from one sample in a study of blood T cells in healthy people across ages. TCRdb recomputed calls from the 5' RACE reads with MiXCR, one row per CDR3 protein. The table lists more than 650,000 distinct CDR3 sequences, 20% to 25% of them singletons, with around a fifth in the top ten. Sequencing was carried out using blood. The receptors stem from a man between 65 and 85 years old in good health. CDR3s include the opening cysteine and the closing phenylalanine or tryptophan. Clone size is stated in some rows and not others, as once, few, many or a class when expanded.

V,J,size,CDR3
TRBV21-1,TRBJ2-1,NA,CAPKVSCEQFF
TRBV4-3,TRBJ2-3,few,CASSRQLATRGADTQYF
TRBV20-1,TRBJ2-2,NA,CSALRDASNTGELFF
TRBV3-1,TRBJ1-4,few,CASSLDRLRNEKLFF
TRBV6-5,TRBJ1-2,NA,CASSYSGGLGYGYTF
TRBV20-1,TRBJ2-4,few,CSAPPGLAGEFQYF
TRBV6-1,TRBJ2-5,few,CASSARSRDGQETQYF
TRBV12-3/TRBV12-4,TRBJ2-1,few,CVSSVERGNNEQFF
TRBV5-1,TRBJ1-1,NA,CASSLEGFVTEAFF
TRBV27,NA,NA,CASSLSGNRAQQYF
TRBV5-1,TRBJ2-2,few,CASSLAWEDTGELFF
TRBV12-3/TRBV12-4,TRBJ2-7,few,CASSTSGRAIYEQYF
TRBV3-1,TRBJ2-1,few,CASSQDIRERKNEQFF